This is a list of T cell receptor beta chains from one sample in a study of T cells after yellow fever vaccination. One entry per CDR3 protein results from TCRdb running MiXCR on the 5' RACE reads. This sample has about 350,000 distinct CDR3 sequences; approximately 8% occur once, and the top ten carry 17%. The material sequenced was PBMCs, taken roughly 45 days after the first yellow fever vaccination. Receptor source: a man between 18 and 29 years old who received the YFV17D yellow fever vaccine. Each CDR3 is given with its conserved first and last residue. Each record gives: clone size, J gene, D gene, V gene, CDR3 protein, CDR3 DNA. A D gene is named only where the DNA matches it firmly. Some rows mark clone size as missing; the rest say once, few, many or name a class of expanded clone.

clone size: -; J gene: TRBJ1-3; D gene: -; V gene: TRBV6-1; CDR3 protein: CASSEAGLISGNTIYF; CDR3 DNA: TGTGCCAGCAGTGAAGCGGGGCTGATCTCTGGAAACACCATATATTTT
clone size: -; J gene: TRBJ1-6; D gene: -; V gene: TRBV7-9; CDR3 protein: CASRQYGSPLHF; CDR3 DNA: TGTGCCAGCAGACAGTACGGTTCACCCCTCCACTTT
clone size: few; J gene: TRBJ2-7; D gene: TRBD1; V gene: TRBV14; CDR3 protein: CASSRGQGTEQYF; CDR3 DNA: TGTGCCAGCAGCCGCGGACAGGGAACCGAGCAGTACTTC
clone size: many; J gene: TRBJ2-1; D gene: TRBD2; V gene: TRBV10-3; CDR3 protein: CAIRGSSGGNEQFF; CDR3 DNA: TGTGCCATCAGAGGGAGTAGCGGGGGGAATGAGCAGTTCTTC
clone size: -; J gene: TRBJ2-5; D gene: -; V gene: TRBV28; CDR3 protein: CASTLDPSPGETQYF; CDR3 DNA: TGTGCCAGCACCCTCGACCCATCACCGGGAGAGACCCAGTACTTC
clone size: -; J gene: TRBJ2-5; D gene: TRBD1; V gene: TRBV19; CDR3 protein: CASSQGTGGAETQYF; CDR3 DNA: TGTGCCAGTAGTCAAGGGACAGGGGGCGCGGAGACCCAGTACTTC
clone size: -; J gene: TRBJ1-6; D gene: -; V gene: TRBV5-4; CDR3 protein: CASSLSDSYNSPLHF; CDR3 DNA: TGTGCCAGCAGCTTGAGCGACAGTTATAATTCACCCCTCCACTTT
clone size: few; J gene: TRBJ2-7; D gene: TRBD1; V gene: TRBV30; CDR3 protein: CASDRGYEQYF; CDR3 DNA: TGTGCCTCGGACAGGGGGTACGAGCAGTACTTC
clone size: -; J gene: TRBJ1-2; D gene: -; V gene: TRBV18; CDR3 protein: CASSPPVYRDYGYTF; CDR3 DNA: TGTGCCAGCTCACCACCGGTTTACAGGGACTATGGCTACACCTTC
clone size: few; J gene: TRBJ2-1; D gene: TRBD2; V gene: TRBV15; CDR3 protein: CATSRASGGYNEQFF; CDR3 DNA: TGTGCCACCAGCAGAGCAAGCGGGGGGTACAATGAGCAGTTCTTC
clone size: -; J gene: TRBJ2-5; D gene: -; V gene: TRBV12-3/TRBV12-4; CDR3 protein: CASSLSRSNQYF; CDR3 DNA: TGTGCCAGCAGTTTAAGTCGGAGTAACCAGTACTTC
clone size: few; J gene: TRBJ1-2; D gene: -; V gene: TRBV2; CDR3 protein: CASSQDINYGYTF; CDR3 DNA: TGTGCCAGCAGTCAGGACATAAACTATGGCTACACCTTC
clone size: -; J gene: TRBJ2-3; D gene: -; V gene: TRBV27; CDR3 protein: CASSHGGLTDTQYF; CDR3 DNA: TGTGCCAGCAGCCATGGGGGGCTAACAGATACGCAGTATTTT
clone size: few; J gene: TRBJ1-6; D gene: -; V gene: TRBV6-1; CDR3 protein: CASRVQAGYSPLHF; CDR3 DNA: TGTGCCAGCAGGGTACAGGCGGGGTATTCACCCCTCCACTTT
clone size: -; J gene: TRBJ2-2; D gene: TRBD1; V gene: TRBV20-1; CDR3 protein: CSALSPQGATGELFF; CDR3 DNA: TGCAGTGCTCTAAGTCCACAGGGGGCCACCGGGGAGCTGTTTTTT
clone size: few; J gene: TRBJ1-2; D gene: -; V gene: TRBV6-5; CDR3 protein: CASRGGHGYTF; CDR3 DNA: TGTGCCAGCAGGGGGGGCCATGGCTACACCTTC
clone size: many; J gene: TRBJ1-3; D gene: -; V gene: TRBV2; CDR3 protein: CASSAPSDSGNTIYF; CDR3 DNA: TGTGCCAGCAGTGCCCCGTCTGACTCTGGAAACACCATATATTTT
clone size: few; J gene: TRBJ1-5; D gene: -; V gene: TRBV20-1; CDR3 protein: CSARGSRAWGQPQHF; CDR3 DNA: TGCAGTGCTAGAGGCAGCAGGGCCTGGGGACAGCCCCAGCATTTT
clone size: -; J gene: TRBJ2-1; D gene: -; V gene: TRBV5-5; CDR3 protein: CASSSDYNEQFF; CDR3 DNA: TGTGCCAGCAGCTCTGACTACAATGAGCAGTTCTTC
clone size: many; J gene: TRBJ2-2; D gene: -; V gene: TRBV5-1; CDR3 protein: CASSLPDTGELFF; CDR3 DNA: TGCGCCAGCAGCTTGCCCGACACCGGGGAGCTGTTTTTT
clone size: -; J gene: TRBJ2-3; D gene: TRBD1; V gene: TRBV7-2; CDR3 protein: CASSLDGTGAPDTQYF; CDR3 DNA: TGTGCCAGCAGCTTAGATGGGACAGGGGCCCCAGATACGCAGTATTTT
clone size: many; J gene: TRBJ2-3; D gene: -; V gene: TRBV7-9; CDR3 protein: CASSIGAGTDTQYF; CDR3 DNA: TGTGCCAGCAGCATCGGAGCCGGCACAGATACGCAGTATTTT
clone size: -; J gene: TRBJ1-1; D gene: -; V gene: TRBV5-6; CDR3 protein: CASSLVQAGAEAFF; CDR3 DNA: TGTGCCAGCAGCTTGGTCCAAGCAGGCGCTGAAGCTTTCTTT
clone size: -; J gene: TRBJ2-5; D gene: TRBD2; V gene: TRBV4-1; CDR3 protein: CASSQPRTGGDQETQYF; CDR3 DNA: TGCGCCAGCAGCCAACCCCGTACCGGGGGGGACCAAGAGACCCAGTACTTC
clone size: many; J gene: TRBJ2-5; D gene: -; V gene: TRBV12-3/TRBV12-4; CDR3 protein: CASSLEGFQETQYF; CDR3 DNA: TGTGCCAGCAGTTTAGAGGGGTTTCAAGAGACCCAGTACTTC
clone size: -; J gene: TRBJ1-2; D gene: -; V gene: TRBV14; CDR3 protein: CASSLQTARGYTF; CDR3 DNA: TGTGCCAGCAGCCTTCAGACAGCTCGGGGCTACACCTTC
clone size: -; J gene: TRBJ1-1; D gene: -; V gene: TRBV28; CDR3 protein: CASSPSGFEAFF; CDR3 DNA: TGTGCCAGCAGCCCAAGTGGTTTTGAAGCTTTCTTT